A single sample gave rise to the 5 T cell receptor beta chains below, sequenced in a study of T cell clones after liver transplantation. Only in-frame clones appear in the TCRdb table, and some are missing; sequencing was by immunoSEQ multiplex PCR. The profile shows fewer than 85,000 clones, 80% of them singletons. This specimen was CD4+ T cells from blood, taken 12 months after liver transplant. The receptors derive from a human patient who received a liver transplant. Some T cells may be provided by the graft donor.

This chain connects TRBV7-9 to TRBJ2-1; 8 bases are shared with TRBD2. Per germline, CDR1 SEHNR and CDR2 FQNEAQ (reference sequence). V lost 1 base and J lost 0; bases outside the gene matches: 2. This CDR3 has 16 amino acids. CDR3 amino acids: CASSLGLAGSYNEQFF. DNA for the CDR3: TGTGCCAGCAGCTTAGGGCTAGCGGGCTCCTACAATGAGCAGTTCTTC.

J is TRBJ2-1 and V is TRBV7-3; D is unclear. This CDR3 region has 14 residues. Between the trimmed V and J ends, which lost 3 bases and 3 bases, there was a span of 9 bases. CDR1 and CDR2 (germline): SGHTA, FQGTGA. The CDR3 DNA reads TGTGCCAGCAGCTTGGGATGGGGCTACAATGAGCAGTTCTTC. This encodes CASSLGWGYNEQFF.

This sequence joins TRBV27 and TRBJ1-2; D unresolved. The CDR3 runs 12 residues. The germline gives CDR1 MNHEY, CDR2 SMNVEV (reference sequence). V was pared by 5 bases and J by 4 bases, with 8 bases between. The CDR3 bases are TGTGCCAGCAGTACGATGGGCTATGGCTACACCTTC. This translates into CASSTMGYGYTF.

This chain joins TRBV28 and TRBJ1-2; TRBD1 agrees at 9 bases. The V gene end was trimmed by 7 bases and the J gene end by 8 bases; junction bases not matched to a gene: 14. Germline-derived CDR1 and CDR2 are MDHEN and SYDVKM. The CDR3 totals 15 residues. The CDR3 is CASIIGDREVGGYTF. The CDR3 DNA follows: TGTGCCAGCATCATAGGGGACAGGGAGGTCGGAGGCTACACCTTC.

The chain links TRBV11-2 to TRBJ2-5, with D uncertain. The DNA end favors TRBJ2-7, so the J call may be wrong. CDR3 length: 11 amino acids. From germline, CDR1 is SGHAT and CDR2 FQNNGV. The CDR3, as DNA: TGTGCCAGCAGCTTAGCCCGCGAGCAGTACTTC. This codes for CASSLAREQYF.